The sequence of this TCR beta chain was determined in a study of control samples from healthy donors and cancer patients. TCRdb's table, derived via immunoSEQ multiplex PCR, lists solely in-frame clones and lacks some. Here the sample spans 130,000 or so clones, about 88% being singletons. Trimming took 0 bases from V and 4 from J, leaving 14 bases between them. This CDR3 has 16 residues. Per the germline V gene, CDR1 is SGHRS and CDR2 is YFSETQ. The clonotype originates from a man aged 50 to 60 in good health. The chain carries TRBV5-1 and TRBJ2-1; possibly TRBD1 or TRBD2 for D (5 bases each). Specimen: blood. The chain's CDR3 is CASSLGGAERYNEQFF. In nucleotides, the CDR3 is TGCGCCAGCAGCTTGGGAGGGGCAGAAAGATACAATGAGCAGTTCTTC.